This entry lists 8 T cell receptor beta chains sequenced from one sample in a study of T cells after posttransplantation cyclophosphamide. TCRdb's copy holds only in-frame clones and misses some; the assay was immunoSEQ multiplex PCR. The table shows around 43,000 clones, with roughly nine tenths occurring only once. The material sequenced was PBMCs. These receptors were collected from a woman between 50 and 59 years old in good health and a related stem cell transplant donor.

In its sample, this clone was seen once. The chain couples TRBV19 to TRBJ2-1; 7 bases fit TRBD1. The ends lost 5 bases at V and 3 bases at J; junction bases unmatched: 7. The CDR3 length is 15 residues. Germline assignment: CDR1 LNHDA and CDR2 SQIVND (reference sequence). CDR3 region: CASSHRQGFYNEQFF. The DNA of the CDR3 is TGTGCCAGTAGTCACCGACAGGGCTTCTACAATGAGCAGTTCTTC.

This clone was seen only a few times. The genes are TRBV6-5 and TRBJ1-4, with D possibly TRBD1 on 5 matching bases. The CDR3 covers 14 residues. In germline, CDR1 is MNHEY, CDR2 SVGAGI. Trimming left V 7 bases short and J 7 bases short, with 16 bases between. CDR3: CASTETVDGEKLFF. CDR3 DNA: TGTGCCAGCACCGAGACAGTTGATGGTGAAAAACTGTTTTTT.

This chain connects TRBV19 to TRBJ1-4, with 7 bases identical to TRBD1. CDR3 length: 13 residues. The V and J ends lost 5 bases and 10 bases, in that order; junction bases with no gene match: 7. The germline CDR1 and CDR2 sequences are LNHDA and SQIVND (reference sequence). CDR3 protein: CASSPRQGVKLFF. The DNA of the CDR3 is TGTGCCAGTAGTCCGCGACAGGGCGTAAAACTGTTTTTT. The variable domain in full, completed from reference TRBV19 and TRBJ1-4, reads DGGITQSPKYLFRKEGQNVTLSCEQNLNHDAMYWYRQDPGQGLRLIYYSQIVNDFQKGDIAEGYSVSREKKESFPLTVTSAQKNPTAFYLCASSPRQGVKLFFGSGTQLSVL.

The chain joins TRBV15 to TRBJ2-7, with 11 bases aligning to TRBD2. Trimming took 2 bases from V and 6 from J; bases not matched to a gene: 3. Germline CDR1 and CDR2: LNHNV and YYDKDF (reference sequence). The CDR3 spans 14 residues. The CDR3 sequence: CATSRTSGSVEQYF. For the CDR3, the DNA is TGTGCCACCAGCAGAACTAGCGGGAGCGTCGAGCAGTACTTC.

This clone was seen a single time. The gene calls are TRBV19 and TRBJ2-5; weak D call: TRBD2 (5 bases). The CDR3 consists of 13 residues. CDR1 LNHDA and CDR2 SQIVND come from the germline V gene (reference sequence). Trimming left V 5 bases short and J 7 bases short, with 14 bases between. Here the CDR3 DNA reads TGTGCCAGTAGTGTCCGAGGGTCGGGGACCCAGTACTTC. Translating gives CASSVRGSGTQYF. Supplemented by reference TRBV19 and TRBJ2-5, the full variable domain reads DGGITQSPKYLFRKEGQNVTLSCEQNLNHDAMYWYRQDPGQGLRLIYYSQIVNDFQKGDIAEGYSVSREKKESFPLTVTSAQKNPTAFYLCASSVRGSGTQYFGPGTRLLVL.

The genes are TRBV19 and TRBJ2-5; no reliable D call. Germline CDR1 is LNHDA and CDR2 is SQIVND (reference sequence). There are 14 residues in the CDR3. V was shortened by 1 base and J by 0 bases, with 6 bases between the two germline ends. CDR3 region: CASSIVANQETQYF. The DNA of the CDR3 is TGTGCCAGTAGTATAGTAGCTAACCAAGAGACCCAGTACTTC.

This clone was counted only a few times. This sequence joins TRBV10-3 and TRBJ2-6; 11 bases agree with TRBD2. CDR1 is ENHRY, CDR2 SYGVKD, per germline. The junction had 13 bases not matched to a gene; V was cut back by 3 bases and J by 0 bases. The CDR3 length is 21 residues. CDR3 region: CAISDLAGGLTFSSGANVLTF. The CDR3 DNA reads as TGTGCCATCAGTGATCTAGCGGGGGGCCTCACGTTTAGCTCTGGGGCCAACGTCCTGACTTTC.

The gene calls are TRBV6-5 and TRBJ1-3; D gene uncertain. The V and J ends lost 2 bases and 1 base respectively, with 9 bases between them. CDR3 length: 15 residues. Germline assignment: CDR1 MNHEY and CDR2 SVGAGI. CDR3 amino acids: CASSYRGGSGNTIYF. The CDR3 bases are TGTGCCAGCAGTTACCGGGGAGGGTCTGGAAACACCATATATTTT.